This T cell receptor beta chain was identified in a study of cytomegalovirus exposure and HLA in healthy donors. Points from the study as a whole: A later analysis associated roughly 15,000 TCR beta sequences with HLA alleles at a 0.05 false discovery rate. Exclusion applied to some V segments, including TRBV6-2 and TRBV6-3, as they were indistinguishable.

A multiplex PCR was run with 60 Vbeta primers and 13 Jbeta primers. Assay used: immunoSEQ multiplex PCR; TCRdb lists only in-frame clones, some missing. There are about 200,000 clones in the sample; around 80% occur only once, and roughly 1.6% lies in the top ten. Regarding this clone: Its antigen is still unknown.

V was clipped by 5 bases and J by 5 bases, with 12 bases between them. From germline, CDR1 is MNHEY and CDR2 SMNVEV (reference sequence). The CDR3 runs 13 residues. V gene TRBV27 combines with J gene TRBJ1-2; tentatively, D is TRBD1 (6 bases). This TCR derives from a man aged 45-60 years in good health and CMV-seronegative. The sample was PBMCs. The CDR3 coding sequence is TGTGCCAGCAGTCGTGGGACAAGATATGGCTACACCTTC. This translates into CASSRGTRYGYTF.